This T cell receptor (beta chain) was captured in a study of blood T cell repertoires in COVID-19. Study background: T cells, B-cell-depleted T cells, or PBMCs provided the cDNA or gDNA that served as material.

CDR3 length equals 19 residues. Germline values: CDR1 LNHDA, CDR2 SQIVND (reference sequence). With V trimmed by 1 base and J by 2 bases, 6 bases remained unmatched. Repertoires were generated with immunoSEQ multiplex PCR, while TCRdb's copy carries only in-frame clones and drops some. This table holds 350,000 to 450,000 clones, approximately 91% found once. The material sequenced was PBMCs or T cells enriched from blood (not recorded which). The receptor was isolated from a woman between 35 and 50 years old who had been exposed to COVID-19. The V and J genes are TRBV19 and TRBJ2-6, with TRBD2 matching 12 bases. DNA of the CDR3: TGTGCCAGTAGTATAGCTGGCGGACTAGCGGGACCTGGGGCCAACGTCCTGACTTTC. This encodes CASSIAGGLAGPGANVLTF. Supplemented by reference TRBV19 and TRBJ2-6, the full variable domain reads DGGITQSPKYLFRKEGQNVTLSCEQNLNHDAMYWYRQDPGQGLRLIYYSQIVNDFQKGDIAEGYSVSREKKESFPLTVTSAQKNPTAFYLCASSIAGGLAGPGANVLTFGAGSRLTVL.